This T cell receptor (beta chain) is drawn from a study of T cells in Graves' hyperthyroidism and ophthalmopathy. Study-wide results and caveats: Prediction of ophthalmopathy progression came a median approximately 6.5 months pre-onset.

With duration under 3 months, ophthalmopathy was active: Clinical Activity Score at least 3, NOSPECS at least 4. Orbital computed tomography and thyroid ultrasound, together with serum TRAb and thyroxine and clinical symptoms, were used for diagnoses. TCR beta CDR3 sequences were amplified from RNA transcripts. First-round RT-PCR with HTBI primers amplified the TCR CDR3 region. MiXCR, applied by TCRdb to the multiplex PCR reads, yields one record per CDR3 protein. The top ten clones hold under 15% of a sample with 500,000 to 650,000 distinct CDR3 sequences, about 14% of them seen once. CDR3 length: 15 residues. Germline V gene lookup returns CDR1 SGDLS and CDR2 YYNGEE. About this clonotype: As yet, its antigen is unknown. Compared with germline, one end of the junction differs, possibly owing to a read error.

The source material was blood. This sequence joins TRBV9 and TRBJ2-7; 9 positions agree with TRBD2. The source of this sequence is a woman aged 50 to 60 with Graves' ophthalmopathy. The chain's CDR3 is CASSVGGRGSYEQCF. As DNA, the CDR3 is TGTGCCAGCAGCGTAGGCGGGAGGGGGTCCTACGAGCAGTGCTTC.